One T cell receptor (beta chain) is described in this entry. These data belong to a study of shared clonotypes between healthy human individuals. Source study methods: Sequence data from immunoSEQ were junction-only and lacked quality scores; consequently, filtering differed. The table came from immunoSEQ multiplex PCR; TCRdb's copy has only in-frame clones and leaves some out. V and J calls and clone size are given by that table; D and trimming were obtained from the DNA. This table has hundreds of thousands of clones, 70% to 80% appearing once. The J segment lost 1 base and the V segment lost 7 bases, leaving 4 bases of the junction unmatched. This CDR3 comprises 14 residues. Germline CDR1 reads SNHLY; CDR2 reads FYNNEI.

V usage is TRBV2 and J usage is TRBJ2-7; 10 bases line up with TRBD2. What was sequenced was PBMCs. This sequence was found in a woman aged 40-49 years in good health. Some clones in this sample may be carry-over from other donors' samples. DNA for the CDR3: TGTGCCAGCAACCTGGGACTAGCGTCCTACGAGCAGTACTTC. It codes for CASNLGLASYEQYF.